The subject of this entry is one TCR beta chain. This sample is part of a study of cytomegalovirus exposure and HLA in healthy donors. PCR used 60 Vbeta primers and 13 Jbeta primers. Libraries were prepared by immunoSEQ multiplex PCR; TCRdb keeps only in-frame clonotypes and omits some of them. Found here are about 110,000 clones, approximately 70% of them singletons; the top ten hold approximately 9.4%. V dropped 5 bases and J dropped 7 bases, with 20 bases sitting between them. This CDR3 comprises 14 residues. CDR1 is SQVTM, CDR2 ANQGSEA, per germline. The origin of this receptor is a man aged 25 to 45 in good health and CMV-seropositive. Sequenced: PBMCs. The V call is TRBV29-1, the J call TRBJ1-1; D unresolved. The CDR3 region is CSVLYHSDRGEAFF. The CDR3 region has the DNA TGCAGCGTTCTTTACCATTCCGACCGGGGTGAAGCTTTCTTT.